The clone carrying this T cell receptor (beta chain) was counted many times. What it recognizes is unknown. Germline V gene lookup returns CDR1 SGHRS and CDR2 YFSETQ. The germline V and J ends were trimmed by 1 base and 4 bases, with 14 bases remaining between them. The CDR3 has 15 residues. Using MiXCR, TCRdb re-called clones from the PCR reads. The sample lists approximately 32,000 clones, 14% to 15% occurring once. The data derive from a study of metastatic and nonmetastatic thyroid tumors. Study-wide results and caveats: It was reported that TCR beta diversity was significantly higher in malignant thyroid tumors than benign nodules, in blood and tumor.

Ahead of thyroid surgery, no patient had received treatment of any kind. The sample comprised blood. This chain uses TRBV5-1 with TRBJ1-1; D remains unclear. This TCR was sampled from a male donor with papillary thyroid cancer or a benign thyroid nodule (not recorded which). Some clones in this sample may be carry-over from other donors' samples. The CDR3 nucleotides are TGCGCCAGCAGCTTGAGTCAGGTTGAGGGCACTGAAGCTTTCTTT. Amino acids: CASSLSQVEGTEAFF. The variable domain in full, completed from reference TRBV5-1 and TRBJ1-1, reads KAGVTQTPRYLIKTRGQQVTLSCSPISGHRSVSWYQQTPGQGLQFLFEYFSETQRNKGNFPGRFSGRQFSNSRSEMNVSTLELGDSALYLCASSLSQVEGTEAFFGQGTRLTVV.